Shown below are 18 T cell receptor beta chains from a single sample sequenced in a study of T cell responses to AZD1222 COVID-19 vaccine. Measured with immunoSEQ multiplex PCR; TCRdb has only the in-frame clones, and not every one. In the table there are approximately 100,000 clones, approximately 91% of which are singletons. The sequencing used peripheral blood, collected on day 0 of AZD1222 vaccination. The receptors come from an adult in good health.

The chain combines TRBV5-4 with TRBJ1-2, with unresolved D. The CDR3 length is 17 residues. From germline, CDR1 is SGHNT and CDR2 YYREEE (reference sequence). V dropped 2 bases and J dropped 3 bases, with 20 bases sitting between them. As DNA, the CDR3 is TGTGCCAGCAGCTTCAGGCTTTCTTCAGGAGGTGACTATGGCTACACCTTC. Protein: CASSFRLSSGGDYGYTF.

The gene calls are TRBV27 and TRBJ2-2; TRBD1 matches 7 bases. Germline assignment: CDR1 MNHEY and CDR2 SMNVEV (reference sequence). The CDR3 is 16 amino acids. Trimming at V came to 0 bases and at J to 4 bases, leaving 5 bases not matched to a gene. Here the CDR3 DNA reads TGTGCCAGCAGTTTATCCGGACAGGTTACCACCGGGGAGCTGTTTTTT. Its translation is CASSLSGQVTTGELFF.

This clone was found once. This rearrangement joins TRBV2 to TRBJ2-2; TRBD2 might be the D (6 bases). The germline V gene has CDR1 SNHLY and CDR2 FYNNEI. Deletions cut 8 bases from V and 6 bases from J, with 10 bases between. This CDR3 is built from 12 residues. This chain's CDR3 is CASSRDSGELFF. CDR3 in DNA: TGTGCCAGCTCACGGGACTCCGGGGAGCTGTTTTTT.

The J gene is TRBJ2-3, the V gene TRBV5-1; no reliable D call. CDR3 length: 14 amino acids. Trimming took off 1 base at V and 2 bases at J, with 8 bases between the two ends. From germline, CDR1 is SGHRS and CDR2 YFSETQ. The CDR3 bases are TGCGCCAGCAGCTTGCGGGTATCCACAGATACGCAGTATTTT. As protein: CASSLRVSTDTQYF.

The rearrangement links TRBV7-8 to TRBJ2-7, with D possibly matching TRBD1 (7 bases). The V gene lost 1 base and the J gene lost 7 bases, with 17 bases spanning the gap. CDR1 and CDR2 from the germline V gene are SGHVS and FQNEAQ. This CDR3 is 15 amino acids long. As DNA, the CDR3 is TGTGCCAGCAGCTTAGGTGGAGGGGGCGCGGGGGAGCAGTACTTC. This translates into CASSLGGGGAGEQYF.

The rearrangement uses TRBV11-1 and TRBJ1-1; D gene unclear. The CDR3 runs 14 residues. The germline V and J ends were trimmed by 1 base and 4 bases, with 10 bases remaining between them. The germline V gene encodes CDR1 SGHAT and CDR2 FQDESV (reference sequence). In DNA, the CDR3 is TGTGCCAGCAGCTTAGTCTATATGAGCACTGAAGCTTTCTTT. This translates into CASSLVYMSTEAFF.

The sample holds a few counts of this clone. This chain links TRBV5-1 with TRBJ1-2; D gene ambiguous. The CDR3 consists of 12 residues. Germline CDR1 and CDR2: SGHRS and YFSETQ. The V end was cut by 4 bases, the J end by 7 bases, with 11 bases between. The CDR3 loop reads CASSPVGSGYTF. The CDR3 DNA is TGCGCCAGCAGCCCGGTAGGATCTGGCTACACCTTC.

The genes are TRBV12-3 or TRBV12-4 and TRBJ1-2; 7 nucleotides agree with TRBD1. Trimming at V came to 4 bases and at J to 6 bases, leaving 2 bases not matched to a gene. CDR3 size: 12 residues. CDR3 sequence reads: CASSSGQHGYTF. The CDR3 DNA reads TGTGCCAGCAGTTCGGGACAGCATGGCTACACCTTC.

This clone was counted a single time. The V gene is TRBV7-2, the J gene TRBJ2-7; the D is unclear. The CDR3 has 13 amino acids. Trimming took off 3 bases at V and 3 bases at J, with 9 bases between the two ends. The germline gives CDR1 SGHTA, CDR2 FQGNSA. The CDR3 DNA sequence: TGTGCCAGCAGCTTTGGCAATTTCTACGAGCAGTACTTC. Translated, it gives CASSFGNFYEQYF.

CDR3 residues: CATSERGYGYTF. The DNA for the CDR3 is TGTGCCACCAGTGAAAGGGGCTATGGCTACACCTTC. The rearrangement uses TRBV24-1 and TRBJ1-2, with a possible D match to TRBD1 (5 bases). V was cut by 4 bases and J by 4 bases, with 6 bases left in between. The CDR3 extends over 12 amino acids. Per germline, CDR1 KGHDR and CDR2 SFDVKD.

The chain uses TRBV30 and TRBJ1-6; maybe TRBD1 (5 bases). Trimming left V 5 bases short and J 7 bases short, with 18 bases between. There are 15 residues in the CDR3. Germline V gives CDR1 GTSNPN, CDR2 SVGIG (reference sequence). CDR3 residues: CAWSPVEGRNSPLHF. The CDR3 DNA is TGTGCCTGGTCCCCGGTGGAGGGGCGGAATTCACCCCTCCACTTT.

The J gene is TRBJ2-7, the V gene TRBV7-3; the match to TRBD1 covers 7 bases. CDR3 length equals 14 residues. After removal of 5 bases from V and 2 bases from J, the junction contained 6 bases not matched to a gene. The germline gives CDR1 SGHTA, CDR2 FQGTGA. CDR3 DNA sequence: TGTGCCAGCAGCCCTCACAGGGGTACCTACGAGCAGTACTTC. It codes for CASSPHRGTYEQYF.

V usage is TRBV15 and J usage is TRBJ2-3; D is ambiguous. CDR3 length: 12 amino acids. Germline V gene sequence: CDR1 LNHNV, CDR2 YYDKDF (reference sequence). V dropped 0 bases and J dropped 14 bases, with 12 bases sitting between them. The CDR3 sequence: CATSRDQARGYF. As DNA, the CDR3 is TGTGCCACCAGCAGAGATCAGGCCAGAGGGTATTTT.

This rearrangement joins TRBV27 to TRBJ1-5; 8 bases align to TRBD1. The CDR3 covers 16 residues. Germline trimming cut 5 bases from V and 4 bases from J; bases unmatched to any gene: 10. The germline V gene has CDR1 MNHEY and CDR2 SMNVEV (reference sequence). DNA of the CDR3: TGTGCCAGCAGTCCCGGGACAGGCCTTGGGAATCAGCCCCAGCATTTT. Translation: CASSPGTGLGNQPQHF.

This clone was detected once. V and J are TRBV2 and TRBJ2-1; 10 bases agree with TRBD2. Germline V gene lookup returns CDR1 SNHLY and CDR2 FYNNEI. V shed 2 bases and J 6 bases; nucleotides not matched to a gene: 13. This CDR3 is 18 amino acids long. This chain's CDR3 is CASSEMTSGRRRFNEQFF. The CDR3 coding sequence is TGTGCCAGCAGTGAAATGACTAGCGGGCGCAGACGTTTCAATGAGCAGTTCTTC.

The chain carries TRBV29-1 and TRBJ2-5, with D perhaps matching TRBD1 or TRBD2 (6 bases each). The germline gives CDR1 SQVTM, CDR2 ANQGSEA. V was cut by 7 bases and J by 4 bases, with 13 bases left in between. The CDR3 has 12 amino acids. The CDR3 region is CSAEQGGETQYF. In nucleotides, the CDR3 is TGCAGCGCCGAACAGGGAGGAGAGACCCAGTACTTC.

This chain's CDR3 is CASSLAGPPGGTQYF. The CDR3 DNA reads as TGTGCCAGCAGCTTAGCAGGACCCCCCGGCGGTACGCAGTATTTT. The chain joins TRBV7-8 to TRBJ2-3, with D hard to call. V gave up 0 bases and J gave up 8 bases, with 15 bases separating them. The CDR3 totals 15 residues. Germline V gene sequence: CDR1 SGHVS, CDR2 FQNEAQ. The whole variable domain, remainder taken from reference TRBV7-8 and TRBJ2-3, is GAGVSQSPRYKVAKRGQDVALRCDPISGHVSLFWYQQALGQGPEFLTYFQNEAQLDKSGLPSDRFFAERPEGSVSTLKIQRTQQEDSAVYLCASSLAGPPGGTQYFGPGTRLTVL.

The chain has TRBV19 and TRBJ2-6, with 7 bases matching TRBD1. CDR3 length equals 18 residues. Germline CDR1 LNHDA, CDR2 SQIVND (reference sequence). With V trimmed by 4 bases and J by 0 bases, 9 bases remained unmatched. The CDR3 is CASSKPGTESSGANVLTF. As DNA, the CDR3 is TGTGCCAGTAGTAAACCAGGGACAGAGTCCTCTGGGGCCAACGTCCTGACTTTC.